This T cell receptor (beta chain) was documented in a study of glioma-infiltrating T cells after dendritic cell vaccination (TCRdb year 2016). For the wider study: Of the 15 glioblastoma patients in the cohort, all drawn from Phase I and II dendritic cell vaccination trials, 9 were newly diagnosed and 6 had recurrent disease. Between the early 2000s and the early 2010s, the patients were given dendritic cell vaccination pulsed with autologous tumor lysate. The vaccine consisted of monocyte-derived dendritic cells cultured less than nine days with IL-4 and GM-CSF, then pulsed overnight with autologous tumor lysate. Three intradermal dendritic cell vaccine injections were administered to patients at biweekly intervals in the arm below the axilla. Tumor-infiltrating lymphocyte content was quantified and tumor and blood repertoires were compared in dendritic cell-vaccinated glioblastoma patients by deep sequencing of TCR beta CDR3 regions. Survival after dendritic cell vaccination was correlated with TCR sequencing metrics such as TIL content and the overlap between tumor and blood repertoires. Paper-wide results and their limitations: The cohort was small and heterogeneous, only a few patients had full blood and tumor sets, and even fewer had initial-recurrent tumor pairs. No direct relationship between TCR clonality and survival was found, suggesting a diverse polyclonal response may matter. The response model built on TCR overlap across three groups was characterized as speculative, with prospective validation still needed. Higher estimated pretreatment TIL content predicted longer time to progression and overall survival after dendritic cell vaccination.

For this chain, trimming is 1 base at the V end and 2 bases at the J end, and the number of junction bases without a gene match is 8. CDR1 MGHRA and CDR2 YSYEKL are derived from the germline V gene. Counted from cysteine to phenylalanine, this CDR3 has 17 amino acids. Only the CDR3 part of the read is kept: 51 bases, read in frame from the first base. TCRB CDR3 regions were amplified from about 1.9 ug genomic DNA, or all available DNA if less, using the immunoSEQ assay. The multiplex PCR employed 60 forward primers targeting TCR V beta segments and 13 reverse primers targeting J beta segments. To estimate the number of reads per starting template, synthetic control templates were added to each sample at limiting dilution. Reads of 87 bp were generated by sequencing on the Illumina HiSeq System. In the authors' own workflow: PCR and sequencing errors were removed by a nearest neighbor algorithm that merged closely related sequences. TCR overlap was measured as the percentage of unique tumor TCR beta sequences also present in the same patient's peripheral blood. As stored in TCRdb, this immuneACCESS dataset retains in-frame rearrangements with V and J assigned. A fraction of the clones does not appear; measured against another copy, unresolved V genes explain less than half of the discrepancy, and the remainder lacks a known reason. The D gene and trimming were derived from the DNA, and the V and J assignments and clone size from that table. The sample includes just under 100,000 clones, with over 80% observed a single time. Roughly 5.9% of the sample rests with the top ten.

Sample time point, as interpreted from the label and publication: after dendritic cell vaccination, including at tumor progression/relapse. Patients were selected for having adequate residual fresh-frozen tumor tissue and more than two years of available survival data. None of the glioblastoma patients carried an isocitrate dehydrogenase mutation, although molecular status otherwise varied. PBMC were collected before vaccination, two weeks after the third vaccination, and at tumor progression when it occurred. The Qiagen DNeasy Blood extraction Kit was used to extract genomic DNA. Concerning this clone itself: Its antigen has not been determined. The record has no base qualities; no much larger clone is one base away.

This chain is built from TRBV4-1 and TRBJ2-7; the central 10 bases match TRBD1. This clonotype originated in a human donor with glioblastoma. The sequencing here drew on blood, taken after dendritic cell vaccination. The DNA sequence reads TGCGCCAGCAGCCAAGTGAGGATAGGACAGGGGGCCTACGAGCAGTACTTC. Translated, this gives CASSQVRIGQGAYEQYF.